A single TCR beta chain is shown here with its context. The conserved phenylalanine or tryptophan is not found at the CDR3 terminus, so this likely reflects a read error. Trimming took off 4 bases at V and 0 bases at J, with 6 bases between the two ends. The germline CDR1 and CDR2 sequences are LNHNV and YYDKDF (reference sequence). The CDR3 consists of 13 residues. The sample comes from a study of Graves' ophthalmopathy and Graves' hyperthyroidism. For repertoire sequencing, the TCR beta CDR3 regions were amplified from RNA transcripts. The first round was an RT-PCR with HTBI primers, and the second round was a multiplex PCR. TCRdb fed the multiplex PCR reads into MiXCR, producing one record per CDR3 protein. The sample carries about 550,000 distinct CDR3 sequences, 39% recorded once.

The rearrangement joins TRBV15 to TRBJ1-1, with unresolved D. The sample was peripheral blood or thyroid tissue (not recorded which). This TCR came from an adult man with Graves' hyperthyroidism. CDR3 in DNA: TGTGCCACCAGCAACACCCTGAACACTGAAGCTTTCCTT. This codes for CATSNTLNTEAFL.